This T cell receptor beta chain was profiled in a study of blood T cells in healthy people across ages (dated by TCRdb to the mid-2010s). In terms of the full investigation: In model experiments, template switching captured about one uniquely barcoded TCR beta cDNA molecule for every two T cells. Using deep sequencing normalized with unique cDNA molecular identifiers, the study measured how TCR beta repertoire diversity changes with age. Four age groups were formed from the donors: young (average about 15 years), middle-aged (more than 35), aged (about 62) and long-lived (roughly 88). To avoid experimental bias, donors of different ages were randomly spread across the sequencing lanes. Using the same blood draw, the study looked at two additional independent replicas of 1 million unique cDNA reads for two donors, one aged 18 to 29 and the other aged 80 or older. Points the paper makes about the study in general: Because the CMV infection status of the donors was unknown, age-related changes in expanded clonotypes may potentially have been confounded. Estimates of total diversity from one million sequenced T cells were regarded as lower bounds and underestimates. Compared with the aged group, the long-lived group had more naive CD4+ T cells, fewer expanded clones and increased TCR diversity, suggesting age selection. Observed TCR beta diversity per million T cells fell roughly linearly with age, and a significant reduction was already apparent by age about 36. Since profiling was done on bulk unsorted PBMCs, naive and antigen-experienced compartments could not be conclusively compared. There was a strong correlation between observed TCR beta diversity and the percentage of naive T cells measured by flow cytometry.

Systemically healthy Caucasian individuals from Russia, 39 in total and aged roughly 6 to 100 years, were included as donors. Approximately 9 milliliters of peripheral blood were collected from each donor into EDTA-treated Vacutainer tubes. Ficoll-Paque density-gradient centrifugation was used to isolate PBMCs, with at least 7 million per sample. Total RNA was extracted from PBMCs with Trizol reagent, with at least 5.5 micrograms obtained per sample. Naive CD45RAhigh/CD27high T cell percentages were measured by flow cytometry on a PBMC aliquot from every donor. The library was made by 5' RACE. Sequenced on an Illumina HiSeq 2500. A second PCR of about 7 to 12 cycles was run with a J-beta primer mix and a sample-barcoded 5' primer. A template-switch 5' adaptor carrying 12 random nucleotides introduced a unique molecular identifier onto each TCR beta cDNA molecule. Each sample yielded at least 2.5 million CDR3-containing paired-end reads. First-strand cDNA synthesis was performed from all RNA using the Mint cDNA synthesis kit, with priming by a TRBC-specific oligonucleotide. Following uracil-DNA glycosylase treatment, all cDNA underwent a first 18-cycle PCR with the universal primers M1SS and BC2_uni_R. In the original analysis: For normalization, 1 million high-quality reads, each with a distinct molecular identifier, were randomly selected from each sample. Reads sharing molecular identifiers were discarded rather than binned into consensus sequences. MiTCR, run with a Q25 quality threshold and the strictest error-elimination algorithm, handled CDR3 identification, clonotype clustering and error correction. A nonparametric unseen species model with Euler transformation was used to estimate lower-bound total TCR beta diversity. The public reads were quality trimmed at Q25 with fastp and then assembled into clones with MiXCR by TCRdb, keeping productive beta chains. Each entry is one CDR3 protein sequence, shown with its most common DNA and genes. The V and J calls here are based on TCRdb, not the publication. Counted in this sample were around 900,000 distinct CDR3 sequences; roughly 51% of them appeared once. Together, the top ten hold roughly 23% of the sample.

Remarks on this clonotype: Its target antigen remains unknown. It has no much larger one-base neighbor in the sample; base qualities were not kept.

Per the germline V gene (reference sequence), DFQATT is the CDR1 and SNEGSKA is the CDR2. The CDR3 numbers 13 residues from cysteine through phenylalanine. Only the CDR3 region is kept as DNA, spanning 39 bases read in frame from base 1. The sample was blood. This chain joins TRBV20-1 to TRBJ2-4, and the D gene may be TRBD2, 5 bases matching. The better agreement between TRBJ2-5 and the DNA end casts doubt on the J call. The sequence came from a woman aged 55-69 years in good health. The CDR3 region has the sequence CSARGSLEATQYF. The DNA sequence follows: TGCAGTGCTAGGGGGTCGTTGGAGGCGACCCAGTACTTC.